The 21 T cell receptor beta chains below come from one sample, sequenced in a study of beta chain features in type 1 diabetes. The whole isolated RNA underwent reverse transcription, so sequencing captured expressed TCRB transcripts. The table came from immunoSEQ multiplex PCR; TCRdb's copy has only in-frame clones and leaves some out. The sample holds under 250,000 clones, approximately 15% seen once. Study observations and caveats: Moderate but significant shortening of TCRB CDR3s was recorded in all four CD4+ subsets from Type 1 diabetes patients.

Their target antigens are unknown. Material for sequencing was naive CD4+ T cells from blood. Receptor source: a man aged 25 to 45 with type 1 diabetes.

This sequence joins TRBV30 and TRBJ2-3; 7 nucleotides align to TRBD2. CDR1 and CDR2 (germline): GTSNPN, SVGIG (reference sequence). The V segment lost 2 bases and the J segment 6 bases; nucleotides outside the gene matches: 8. The CDR3 totals 14 residues. The CDR3 DNA is TGTGCCTGGAGTCCGGGGGGTAGACCTGATACGCAGTATTTT. Translating gives CAWSPGGRPDTQYF.

This clone showed up just a few times. The chain carries TRBV7-2 and TRBJ2-1, with 9 bases lining up with TRBD2. The CDR3 length is 18 residues. Per germline, CDR1 SGHTA and CDR2 FQGNSA. V dropped 11 bases and J dropped 0; count of bases not matched to a gene: 17. The CDR3 coding sequence is TGTGCCGGACGAGGCGGGCTAGCGGGAACCCGCTCCTACAATGAGCAGTTCTTC. Translation gives CAGRGGLAGTRSYNEQFF.

This clone was observed a handful of times. The V gene is TRBV5-1, the J gene TRBJ1-1; D may be TRBD1 (6 bases). V lost 7 bases to trimming and J lost 1 base, with 11 bases between them. Germline CDR1 SGHRS, CDR2 YFSETQ. This CDR3 is 13 amino acids long. The CDR3 is CASSGGANTEAFF. The DNA for the CDR3 is TGCGCCAGCTCGGGGGGCGCGAACACTGAAGCTTTCTTT.

This clone was found a few times. The V gene is TRBV10-3, the J gene TRBJ1-2; no reliable D call. The CDR3 loop spans 12 amino acids. Germline V gene lookup returns CDR1 ENHRY and CDR2 SYGVKD. Trimming removed 2 bases from V and 9 bases from J, with 10 bases in between. In DNA, the CDR3 is TGTGCCATCAGTGAGGGAGGGTCTCGCTACACCTTC. Translated: CAISEGGSRYTF.

The chain couples TRBV7-9 to TRBJ2-1; 7 bases agree with TRBD2. This CDR3 is 13 amino acids long. Trimming at V came to 5 bases and at J to 2 bases, leaving 0 bases not matched to a gene. In germline, CDR1 is SEHNR, CDR2 FQNEAQ (reference sequence). The CDR3 here is CASSGTTYNEQFF. In DNA, the CDR3 is TGTGCCAGCAGCGGGACTACCTACAATGAGCAGTTCTTC.

In its sample, this clone was seen a few times. V and J are TRBV2 and TRBJ1-6, with no clear D. In germline, CDR1 is SNHLY, CDR2 FYNNEI. This CDR3 contains 14 residues. The V and J ends lost 4 bases and 6 bases respectively, with 10 bases between them. The DNA of the CDR3 is TGTGCCAGCAGTGTGGCCCTTCGTAATTCACCCCTCCACTTT. Its protein is CASSVALRNSPLHF.

This clone came up a few times. This sequence joins TRBV5-1 and TRBJ2-7; TRBD1 matches 7 bases. The CDR3 length is 14 residues. Germline assignment: CDR1 SGHRS and CDR2 YFSETQ. After removal of 4 bases from V and 2 bases from J, the junction contained 6 bases not matched to a gene. CDR3 sequence reads: CASSQQGQAYEQYF. CDR3 sequence (DNA): TGCGCCAGCAGCCAACAGGGGCAGGCCTACGAGCAGTACTTC. The variable domain in full, completed from reference TRBV5-1 and TRBJ2-7, reads KAGVTQTPRYLIKTRGQQVTLSCSPISGHRSVSWYQQTPGQGLQFLFEYFSETQRNKGNFPGRFSGRQFSNSRSEMNVSTLELGDSALYLCASSQQGQAYEQYFGPGTRLTVT.

This clone was seen a few times. The chain is built from TRBV19 and TRBJ1-4; D gene ambiguous. CDR3 length equals 14 residues. Per germline, CDR1 LNHDA and CDR2 SQIVND (reference sequence). The V end lost 1 base, the J end lost 8 bases, and 11 bases lay between the germline ends. CDR3 bases: TGTGCCAGTAGTATAGGTCCTGGAGGGGAAAAACTGTTTTTT. It codes for CASSIGPGGEKLFF.

This clone was seen only a few times. V usage is TRBV11-2 and J usage is TRBJ2-6; D is possibly TRBD2 (7 bases). Per the germline V gene, CDR1 is SGHAT and CDR2 is FQNNGV. The V gene lost 5 bases and the J gene lost 1 base, with 12 bases spanning the gap. CDR3 length: 16 amino acids. DNA of the CDR3: TGTGCCAGCAGCCCGAGGGGGGGATCTGGGGCCAACGTCCTGACTTTC. Translating gives CASSPRGGSGANVLTF.

In its sample, this clone was seen a few times. The V call is TRBV29-1, the J call TRBJ2-1; 8 nucleotides line up with TRBD1. The CDR3 sequence is 15 residues long. Germline V CDR1 and CDR2: SQVTM, ANQGSEA. V lost 0 bases, J lost 6 bases, and 7 bases stayed unmatched. This CDR3 is CSVEDQDRAFNEQFF. The CDR3 DNA sequence: TGCAGCGTTGAAGATCAGGACAGGGCGTTCAATGAGCAGTTCTTC.

This clone was picked up a small number of times. The V gene is TRBV9, the J gene TRBJ2-1; 12 bases match TRBD2. The V gene end was trimmed by 0 bases and the J gene end by 7 bases; junction bases not matched to a gene: 2. Germline CDR1 and CDR2: SGDLS and YYNGEE. This CDR3 contains 15 residues. CDR3 amino acids: CASSVGLAGGNEQFF. CDR3 in DNA: TGTGCCAGCAGCGTAGGGCTAGCGGGAGGGAATGAGCAGTTCTTC.

The chain couples TRBV9 to TRBJ2-7, with TRBD2 as a possible D gene (5 bases). V was pared by 0 bases and J by 6 bases, with 16 bases between. Looked up from germline, CDR1 is SGDLS and CDR2 is YYNGEE. The CDR3 extends over 15 amino acids. The CDR3 loop reads CASSVATIMGAEQYF. The DNA for the CDR3 is TGTGCCAGCAGCGTAGCTACTATAATGGGAGCCGAGCAGTACTTC.

The chain links TRBV30 to TRBJ1-2; no firm D call. Trimming took 0 bases from V and 7 from J, leaving 15 bases between them. CDR3 length: 14 amino acids. Germline V gene sequence: CDR1 GTSNPN, CDR2 SVGIG (reference sequence). The CDR3: CAWSVHGRGGGYTF. The CDR3 nucleotides are TGTGCCTGGAGTGTACACGGACGTGGAGGTGGCTACACCTTC.

The chain links TRBV19 to TRBJ1-5, with 12 positions matching TRBD1. The CDR3 has 15 amino acids. Per germline, CDR1 LNHDA and CDR2 SQIVND (reference sequence). The V gene end was trimmed by 7 bases and the J gene end by 6 bases; junction bases not matched to a gene: 7. Written as DNA, the CDR3 is TGTGCCAGTACCACGGGACAGGGGGCGAGTCAGCCCCAGCATTTT. Amino acid sequence: CASTTGQGASQPQHF.

This clone was seen more than once but under ten times. This chain links TRBV27 with TRBJ2-7, with D tentatively TRBD2 (5 bases). V lost 5 bases to trimming and J lost 6 bases, with 17 bases between them. The CDR3 is made up of 14 amino acids. Germline assignment: CDR1 MNHEY and CDR2 SMNVEV (reference sequence). The CDR3 DNA is TGTGCCAGCAGTCCCGGGGTCAAGGTCACCGAGCAGTACTTC. Amino acid sequence: CASSPGVKVTEQYF.

This clone was detected only a few times. The gene calls are TRBV27 and TRBJ2-7, with D maybe TRBD2 (5 bases). CDR1 and CDR2 from the germline V gene are MNHEY and SMNVEV (reference sequence). CDR3 length equals 14 residues. Trimming removed 5 bases at V and 2 bases at J, with 13 bases between. CDR3 sequence (DNA): TGTGCCAGCAGTCGGGCTAGCATTACCTACGAGCAGTACTTC. Protein: CASSRASITYEQYF.

This clone occurred a few times. The rearrangement uses TRBV12-5 and TRBJ2-6, with D maybe TRBD1 (6 bases). The CDR3 loop spans 17 amino acids. CDR1 and CDR2 from the germline V gene are LGHNT and FRNRAP. Trimming took 8 bases from V and 0 from J, leaving 17 bases between them. CDR3 sequence: CASSRTAGSSGANVLTF. CDR3 DNA sequence: TGTGCTAGTTCCCGGACAGCCGGAAGCTCTGGGGCCAACGTCCTGACTTTC.

This rearrangement joins TRBV19 to TRBJ1-2; D gene uncertain. The CDR3 is 15 residues long. V gave up 5 bases and J gave up 4 bases, with 17 bases separating them. Germline loops: CDR1 LNHDA, CDR2 SQIVND (reference sequence). CDR3 sequence (DNA): TGTGCCAGTAGTCGGTTAGCCGCCGACTCCTATGGCTACACCTTC. Protein sequence: CASSRLAADSYGYTF.

V is TRBV5-4 and J is TRBJ2-5, with 8 bases identical to TRBD2. The CDR3 covers 15 residues. J gave up 1 base and V 5 bases, and 7 bases lay outside the gene matches. Germline V gene lookup returns CDR1 SGHNT and CDR2 YYREEE (reference sequence). In nucleotides, the CDR3 is TGTGCCAGCAGGTCTAGCGGGTCACTCCAAGAGACCCAGTACTTC. It is translated as CASRSSGSLQETQYF.

The gene calls are TRBV10-3 and TRBJ2-7; 7 positions agree with TRBD1. CDR1 ENHRY and CDR2 SYGVKD come from the germline V gene. CDR3 size: 15 residues. Germline trimming cut 0 bases from V and 3 bases from J; bases unmatched to any gene: 5. CDR3 amino acids: CAISESQGGNYEQYF. CDR3 DNA sequence: TGTGCCATCAGTGAGTCGCAAGGGGGCAACTACGAGCAGTACTTC.

This clone was seen a few times. The rearrangement links TRBV5-1 to TRBJ2-5; D might be TRBD1 (8 bases). With 0 bases removed from V and 4 bases from J, the gap between germline ends came to 16 bases. CDR1 and CDR2 (germline): SGHRS, YFSETQ. This CDR3 contains 16 residues. CDR3 nucleotide sequence: TGCGCCAGCAGCTTGGTCCCGGACAGGGAGGGAGAGACCCAGTACTTC. Its translation: CASSLVPDREGETQYF.